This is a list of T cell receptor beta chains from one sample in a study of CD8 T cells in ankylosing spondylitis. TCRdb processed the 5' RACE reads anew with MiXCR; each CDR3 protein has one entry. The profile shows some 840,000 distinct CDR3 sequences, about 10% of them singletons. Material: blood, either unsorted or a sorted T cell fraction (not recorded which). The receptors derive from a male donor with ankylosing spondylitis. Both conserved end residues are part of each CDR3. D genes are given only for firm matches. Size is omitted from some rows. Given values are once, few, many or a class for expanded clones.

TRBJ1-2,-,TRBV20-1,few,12,CSTWDGNYGYTF,TGCAGTACATGGGACGGGAACTATGGCTACACCTTC
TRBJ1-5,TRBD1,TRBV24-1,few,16,CATSDAGTGGHQPQHF,TGTGCCACCAGTGATGCCGGGACAGGGGGACATCAGCCCCAGCATTTT
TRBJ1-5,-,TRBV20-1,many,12,CSVSGGNQPQHF,TGCAGTGTTTCAGGGGGCAATCAGCCCCAGCATTTT
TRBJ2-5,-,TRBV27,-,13,CASSSIRPGIQYF,TGTGCCAGCAGTTCGATACGCCCAGGGATCCAGTACTTC
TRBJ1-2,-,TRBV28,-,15,CASSLGPQGNYGYTF,TGTGCCAGCAGCCTGGGTCCCCAGGGAAACTATGGCTACACCTTC
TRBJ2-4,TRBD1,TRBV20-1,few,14,CSGRAGGSKNIQYF,TGCAGTGGAAGGGCAGGGGGCTCCAAAAACATTCAGTACTTC
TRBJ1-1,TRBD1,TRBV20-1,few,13,CSVTRDRGAEAFF,TGCAGTGTCACTCGGGACAGGGGCGCTGAAGCTTTCTTT
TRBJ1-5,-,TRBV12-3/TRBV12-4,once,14,CASSQTRAEQPQHF,TGTGCCAGCAGCCAGACTCGGGCGGAGCAGCCCCAGCATTTT
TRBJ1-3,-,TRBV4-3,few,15,CASSQWESSGNTIYF,TGCGCCAGCAGCCAATGGGAGAGCTCTGGAAACACCATATATTTT
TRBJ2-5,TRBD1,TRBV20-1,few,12,CSMDRARETQYF,TGCAGTATGGACAGGGCACGAGAGACCCAGTACTTC
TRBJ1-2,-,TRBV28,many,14,CASSSAAGIEGYTF,TGTGCCAGCAGTTCCGCCGCGGGGATAGAGGGCTACACCTTC
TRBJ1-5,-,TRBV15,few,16,CATSRTTSWGNQPQHF,TGTGCCACCAGCAGAACGACCTCTTGGGGCAATCAGCCCCAGCATTTT
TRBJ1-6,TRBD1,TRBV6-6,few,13,CASSHRGVLPLHF,TGTGCCAGCAGTCACAGGGGCGTACTCCCCCTCCACTTT
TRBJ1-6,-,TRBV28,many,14,CASSFNIRPGPLHF,TGTGCCAGCAGTTTTAACATCCGGCCGGGACCCCTCCACTTT
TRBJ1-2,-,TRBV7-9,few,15,CASSLEAGLTNGYTF,TGTGCCAGCAGCTTAGAGGCCGGGTTAACAAATGGCTACACCTTC
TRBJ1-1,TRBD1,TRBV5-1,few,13,CASTGQGNTEAFF,TGCGCCAGCACGGGACAGGGGAACACTGAAGCTTTCTTT
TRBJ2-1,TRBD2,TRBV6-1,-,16,CASIWASGFSYNEQFF,TGTGCCAGCATCTGGGCTAGCGGTTTCTCCTACAATGAGCAGTTCTTC
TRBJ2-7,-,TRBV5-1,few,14,CASSLDSGNYEQYF,TGCGCCAGCAGCTTGGATAGCGGAAACTACGAGCAGTACTTC
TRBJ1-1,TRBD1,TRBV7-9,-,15,CASSSPTGTGTEAFF,TGTGCCAGCAGCTCGCCGACAGGGACGGGGACTGAAGCTTTCTTT
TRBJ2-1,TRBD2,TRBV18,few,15,CASSPGGTSYNEQFF,TGTGCCAGCTCCCCCGGGGGGACCTCCTACAATGAGCAGTTCTTC
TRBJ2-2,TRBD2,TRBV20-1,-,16,CSARASSGRMTGELFF,TGCAGTGCTAGAGCTTCTAGCGGGAGGATGACCGGGGAGCTGTTTTTT
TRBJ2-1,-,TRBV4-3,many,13,CASSQDTRSEQFF,TGCGCCAGCAGCCAGGACACTAGGAGTGAGCAGTTCTTC
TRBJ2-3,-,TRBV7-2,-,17,CASSLVARQGIADTQYF,TGTGCCAGCAGCTTAGTAGCTCGGCAGGGGATAGCAGATACGCAGTATTTT
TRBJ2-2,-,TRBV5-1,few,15,CASSRDPANTGELFF,TGCGCCAGCAGCCGGGACCCCGCGAACACCGGGGAGCTGTTTTTT
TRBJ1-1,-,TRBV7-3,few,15,CASSSYGGDITEAFF,TGTGCCAGCAGCTCCTATGGGGGGGACATCACTGAAGCTTTCTTT
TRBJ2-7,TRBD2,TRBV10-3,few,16,CAISEPWTSGTYEQYF,TGTGCCATCAGTGAGCCCTGGACTAGCGGAACCTACGAGCAGTACTTC
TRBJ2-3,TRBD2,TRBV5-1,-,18,CASSSGTKGDVGTDTQYF,TGCGCCAGCAGCTCGGGGACTAAGGGAGATGTCGGCACAGATACGCAGTATTTT
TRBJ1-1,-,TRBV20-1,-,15,CSAWDIFGQHTEAFF,TGCAGTGCTTGGGACATATTCGGACAGCACACTGAAGCTTTCTTT
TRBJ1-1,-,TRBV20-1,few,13,CSARADSRGGAFF,TGCAGTGCACGAGCCGACAGCCGAGGAGGAGCTTTCTTT
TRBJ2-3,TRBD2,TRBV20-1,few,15,CSANRGGTSTDTQYF,TGCAGTGCTAATCGCGGGGGGACTAGCACAGATACGCAGTATTTT
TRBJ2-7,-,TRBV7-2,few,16,CASSLGSFSVNYEQYF,TGTGCCAGCAGCTTAGGTAGCTTCTCAGTGAACTACGAGCAGTACTTC
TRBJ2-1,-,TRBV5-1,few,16,CASSFGTGSSYNEQFF,TGCGCCAGCAGTTTTGGAACAGGGAGCTCCTACAATGAGCAGTTCTTC
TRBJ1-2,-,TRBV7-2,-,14,CASSLREGNYGYTF,TGTGCCAGCAGCTTAAGGGAGGGGAACTATGGCTACACCTTC
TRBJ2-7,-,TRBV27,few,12,CATTGYTYEQYF,TGTGCCACTACCGGGTATACCTACGAGCAGTACTTC
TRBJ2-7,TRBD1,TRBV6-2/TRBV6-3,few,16,CASSYYRGSYSYEQYF,TGTGCCAGCAGTTACTACAGGGGTAGCTACTCCTACGAGCAGTACTTC
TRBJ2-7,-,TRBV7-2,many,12,CASSLAAVEQYF,TGTGCCAGCAGCTTAGCTGCAGTCGAGCAGTACTTC
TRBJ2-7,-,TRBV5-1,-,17,CASSLVVTDRYIHEQYF,TGCGCCAGCAGCCTAGTCGTGACGGACCGCTACATCCACGAGCAGTACTTC
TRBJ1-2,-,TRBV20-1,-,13,CSAPQFSNYGYTF,TGCAGTGCTCCCCAATTTTCCAACTATGGCTACACCTTC
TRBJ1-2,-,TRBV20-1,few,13,CSARDYLLHGYTF,TGCAGTGCTAGAGATTACCTGCTCCATGGCTACACCTTC